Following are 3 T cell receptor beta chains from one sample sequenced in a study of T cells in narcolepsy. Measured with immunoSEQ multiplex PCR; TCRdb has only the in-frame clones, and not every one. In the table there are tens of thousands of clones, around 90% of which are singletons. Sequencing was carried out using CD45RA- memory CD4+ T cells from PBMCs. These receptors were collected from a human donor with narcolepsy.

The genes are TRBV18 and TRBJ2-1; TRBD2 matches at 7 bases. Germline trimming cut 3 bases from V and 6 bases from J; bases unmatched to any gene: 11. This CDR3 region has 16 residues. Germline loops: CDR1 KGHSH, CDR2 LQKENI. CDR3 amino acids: CASSPRGSFGFNEQFF. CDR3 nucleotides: TGTGCCAGCTCACCGCGGGGGTCGTTTGGGTTCAATGAGCAGTTCTTC.

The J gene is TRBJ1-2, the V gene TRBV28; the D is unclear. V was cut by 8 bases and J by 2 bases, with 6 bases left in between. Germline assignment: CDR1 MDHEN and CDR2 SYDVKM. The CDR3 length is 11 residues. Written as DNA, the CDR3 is TGTGCCAGCCAGATCAACTATGGCTACACCTTC. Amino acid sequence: CASQINYGYTF.

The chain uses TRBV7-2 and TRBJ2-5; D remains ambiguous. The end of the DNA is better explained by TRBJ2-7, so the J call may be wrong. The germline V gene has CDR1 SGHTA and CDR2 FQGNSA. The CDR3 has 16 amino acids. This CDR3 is CASSRRHSLGSYEQYF. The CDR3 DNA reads TGTGCCAGCAGCCGTCGTCACTCACTCGGGTCCTACGAGCAGTACTTC.